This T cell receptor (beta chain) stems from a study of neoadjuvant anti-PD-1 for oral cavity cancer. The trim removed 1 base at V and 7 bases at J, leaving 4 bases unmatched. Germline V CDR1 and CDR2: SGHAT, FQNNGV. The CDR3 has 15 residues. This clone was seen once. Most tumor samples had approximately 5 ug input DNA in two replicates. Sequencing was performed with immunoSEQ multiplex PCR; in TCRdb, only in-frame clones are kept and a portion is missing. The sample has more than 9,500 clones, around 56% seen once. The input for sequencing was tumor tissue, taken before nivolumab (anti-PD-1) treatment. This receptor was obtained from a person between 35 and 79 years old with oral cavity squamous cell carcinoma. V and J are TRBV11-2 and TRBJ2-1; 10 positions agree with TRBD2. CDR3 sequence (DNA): TGTGCCAGCAGCTTAGCTAGCGGGAGAGGAAATGAGCAGTTCTTC. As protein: CASSLASGRGNEQFF.